Following are 5 T cell receptor beta chains from one sample sequenced in a study of blood T cell repertoires in COVID-19. The assay was immunoSEQ multiplex PCR, and TCRdb's table has in-frame clones only and misses some. The table shows some 170,000 clones, with about 80% occurring only once. Sequenced input: peripheral blood. The receptors here all came from a woman aged 45-65 years with active or convalescent COVID-19.

V is TRBV12-5 and J is TRBJ1-5; weak D call: TRBD1 (5 bases). The CDR3 runs to 17 residues. Germline V lookup: CDR1 LGHNT, CDR2 FRNRAP. Trimming left V 0 bases short and J 4 bases short, with 16 bases between. The CDR3: CASGLVGFLSGNQPQHF. The CDR3 DNA reads TGTGCTAGTGGTTTGGTGGGGTTTCTCTCAGGGAATCAGCCCCAGCATTTT.

This clone was counted between two and nine times. The genes are TRBV11-3 and TRBJ2-7; TRBD2 aligns across 8 bases. The J segment lost 0 bases and the V segment lost 3 bases, leaving 1 base of the junction unmatched. Germline-derived CDR1 and CDR2 are SGHNT and YENEEA. The CDR3 sequence is 14 residues long. CDR3 in DNA: TGTGCCAGCAGCTTCGGGGGGGACTCCTACGAGCAGTACTTC. As protein: CASSFGGDSYEQYF. The whole variable domain, filled in from reference TRBV11-3 and TRBJ2-7, reads EAGVVQSPRYKIIEKKQPVAFWCNPISGHNTLYWYLQNLGQGPELLIRYENEEAVDDSQLPKDRFSAERLKGVDSTLKIQPAELGDSAVYLCASSFGGDSYEQYFGPGTRLTVT.

V gene TRBV11-2 combines with J gene TRBJ2-7; D is possibly TRBD2 (5 bases). V was trimmed by 7 bases and J by 2 bases, leaving 15 bases between them. Germline V gene data show CDR1 as SGHAT and CDR2 as FQNNGV. The CDR3 is made up of 14 amino acids. CDR3 region: CASNPQSGPYEQYF. Here the CDR3 DNA reads TGTGCCAGCAACCCCCAAAGCGGTCCCTACGAGCAGTACTTC. Together with reference TRBV11-2 and TRBJ2-7, the CDR3 gives the full variable domain: EAGVAQSPRYKIIEKRQSVAFWCNPISGHATLYWYQQILGQGPKLLIQFQNNGVVDDSQLPKDRFSAERLKGVDSTLKIQPAKLEDSAVYLCASNPQSGPYEQYFGPGTRLTVT.

The chain employs TRBV19 and TRBJ1-4, with D uncertain. Germline V gene sequence: CDR1 LNHDA, CDR2 SQIVND (reference sequence). This CDR3 has 14 amino acids. Trimming took off 1 base at V and 8 bases at J, with 11 bases between the two ends. The CDR3 region has the DNA TGTGCCAGTAGTATAGGAGGAGGTGGGGAAAAACTGTTTTTT. It specifies CASSIGGGGEKLFF.

Concerning this clone itself: This specimen includes other DNA sequences encoding the same CDR3. For the CDR3, the DNA is TGTGCCAGCTCACCGAGCGGGAGCTCCTACAATGAGCAGTTCTTC. As protein: CASSPSGSSYNEQFF. This chain joins TRBV18 and TRBJ2-1; 8 bases match TRBD2. The CDR3 covers 15 residues. In germline, CDR1 is KGHSH, CDR2 LQKENI. V was pared by 3 bases and J by 0 bases, with 1 base of the junction left unmatched.